The next 28 T cell receptor beta chains were all read from a single sample in a study of T cells in Graves' hyperthyroidism and ophthalmopathy. Authors of the study amplified TCR beta CDR3 regions from RNA transcripts. Researchers ran a first-round RT-PCR on the TCR CDR3 using the HTBI primer set. Each CDR3 protein gets one entry after TCRdb re-called the multiplex PCR reads with MiXCR. Among about 260,000 distinct CDR3 sequences, 15% to 20% were seen once, and the ten largest hold around 30%. The source material was blood. The receptors come from a woman younger than 30 with Graves' ophthalmopathy.

This clonotype was recorded many times. The chain links TRBV24-1 to TRBJ2-1, with TRBD2 identical over 7 bases. The CDR3 spans 15 residues. J lost 0 bases, V lost 6 bases, and 4 bases had no gene match. Germline-derived CDR1 and CDR2 are KGHDR and SFDVKD. The CDR3 loop reads CATSRGGSSYNEQFF. The CDR3 bases are TGTGCCACCAGTAGAGGCGGGAGCTCCTACAATGAGCAGTTCTTC.

This clonotype was found many times. The rearrangement uses TRBV13 and TRBJ2-1; 14 nucleotides match TRBD2. The CDR3 extends over 15 amino acids. J lost 11 bases, V lost 6 bases, and 9 bases had no gene match. The V gene's germline CDR1 is PRHDT and CDR2 FYEKMQ (reference sequence). The CDR3 bases are TGTGCCAGCAGAGAGCGACTAGCGGGAGGGGGCCAGCAGTTCTTC. Translated: CASRERLAGGGQQFF.

At least ten counts were recorded for this clonotype. The chain joins TRBV11-3 to TRBJ2-5; D not certain. V lost 3 bases, J lost 0 bases, and 2 bases lay in between. Germline values: CDR1 SGHNT, CDR2 YENEEA. CDR3 size: 12 residues. CDR3 bases: TGTGCCAGCAGCTTTTACCAAGAGACCCAGTACTTC. Encoded protein: CASSFYQETQYF.

This clonotype was observed many times. This chain connects TRBV7-2 to TRBJ2-2, with D perhaps matching TRBD2 (5 bases). Between the trimmed V and J ends, which lost 1 base and 5 bases, there was a span of 14 bases. The CDR3 covers 16 residues. The germline gives CDR1 SGHTA, CDR2 FQGNSA. In DNA, the CDR3 is TGTGCCAGCAGCTTAGTTGAGGGAGTCCGAACCGGGGAGCTGTTTTTT. This codes for CASSLVEGVRTGELFF.

This clonotype was observed many times. This chain uses TRBV18 with TRBJ2-1; D possibly corresponds to TRBD1 (6 bases). V was shortened by 2 bases and J by 0 bases, with 8 bases between the two germline ends. This CDR3 is built from 15 residues. Germline V gene lookup returns CDR1 KGHSH and CDR2 LQKENI. The CDR3 loop reads CASSPGGGSYNEQFF. The CDR3 nucleotides read TGTGCCAGCTCACCAGGGGGCGGCTCCTACAATGAGCAGTTCTTC.

The sample holds many counts of this clonotype. This sequence joins TRBV28 and TRBJ1-3; no clear D gene. V was shortened by 2 bases and J by 0 bases, with 2 bases between the two germline ends. CDR1 and CDR2 (germline): MDHEN, SYDVKM. The length of the CDR3 is 13 residues. CDR3 region: CASSLHSGNTIYF. The CDR3, as DNA: TGTGCCAGCAGTTTACACTCTGGAAACACCATATATTTT. The whole variable domain, remainder taken from reference TRBV28 and TRBJ1-3, is DVKVTQSSRYLVKRTGEKVFLECVQDMDHENMFWYRQDPGLGLRLIYFSYDVKMKEKGDIPEGYSVSREKKERFSLILESASTNQTSMYLCASSLHSGNTIYFGEGSWLTVV.

This clonotype turned up a few times. A read error is possible here, since a much larger clone lies one base away. J is TRBJ1-1 and V is TRBV2, with D unclear. The V gene's germline CDR1 is SNHLY and CDR2 FYNNEI. The CDR3 is 13 amino acids. CDR3 sequence reads: CASSDSGNTEVFF. CDR3 bases: TGTGCCAGCAGTGATTCGGGGAACACTGAAGTTTTCTTT.

This clonotype was seen repeatedly, ten times or more. The gene calls are TRBV4-1 and TRBJ1-5, with D possibly matching TRBD1 (5 bases). V lost 4 bases, J lost 0 bases, and 16 bases lay in between. The CDR3 length is 17 residues. The germline gives CDR1 MGHRA, CDR2 YSYEKL. CDR3 coding DNA: TGCGCCAGCAGCCGGGACGGCAGGGCATATAGCAATCAGCCCCAGCATTTT. This gives the protein CASSRDGRAYSNQPQHF.

This clonotype was seen many times. The V and J genes are TRBV2 and TRBJ1-5, with D unclear. Germline-derived CDR1 and CDR2 are SNHLY and FYNNEI. This CDR3 is built from 12 residues. V gave up 2 bases and J gave up 12 bases, with 11 bases separating them. CDR3 DNA: TGTGCCAGCAGTGAATCCGGGATATTCCAGCATTTT. The encoded protein is CASSESGIFQHF.

In its sample, this clonotype was seen many times. J is TRBJ1-5 and V is TRBV11-2, with a tentative D call TRBD1 (6 bases). V lost 1 base and J lost 4, with 11 bases in between. From germline, CDR1 is SGHAT and CDR2 FQNNGV. CDR3 length: 15 amino acids. DNA of the CDR3: TGTGCCAGCAGCTTAGGCACAGGGCAGAATCAGCCCCAGCATTTT. It yields the protein CASSLGTGQNQPQHF.

The rearrangement links TRBV9 to TRBJ2-7, with TRBD1 as a possible D gene (6 bases). Germline V gene sequence: CDR1 SGDLS, CDR2 YYNGEE. Trimming took off 0 bases at V and 3 bases at J, with 13 bases between the two ends. This CDR3 contains 15 residues. The CDR3 DNA is TGTGCCAGCAGCGTAGGGGGCAGGGGTGGCTACGAGCAGTACTTC. Protein sequence: CASSVGGRGGYEQYF.

This clonotype appeared many times. V is TRBV6-2 or TRBV6-3 and J is TRBJ1-2; D is uncertain. Trimming took 4 bases from V and 2 from J, leaving 11 bases between them. CDR1 and CDR2 from the germline V gene are MNHEY and SVGEGT. This CDR3 contains 14 residues. The CDR3 region is CASSSPARNYGYTF. CDR3 sequence (DNA): TGTGCCAGCAGTTCTCCAGCCAGGAACTATGGCTACACCTTC.

This clonotype occurred many times. The genes are TRBV29-1 and TRBJ1-1, with unresolved D. V lost 7 bases and J 1 base, leaving 13 bases between the germline ends. CDR3 size: 13 residues. Germline CDR1 reads SQVTM; CDR2 reads ANQGSEA. This CDR3 reads CSAGLNKNTEAFF. DNA for the CDR3: TGCAGCGCTGGCCTGAATAAGAACACTGAAGCTTTCTTT.

This clonotype was seen only a few times. V gene TRBV6-2 or TRBV6-3 combines with J gene TRBJ2-1; TRBD1 or TRBD2 may be the D gene (6 bases each). The tail of the sequence fits TRBJ2-7 better, so the J call may be wrong. Per the germline V gene, CDR1 is MNHEY and CDR2 is SVGEGT. The CDR3 totals 16 residues. The CDR3 here is CASSGGRVGSYNEQYF. The CDR3 DNA is TGTGCCAGCAGTGGGGGGCGGGTAGGATCCTACAATGAGCAGTACTTC.

This clonotype was observed at least ten times. CDR3 coding DNA: TGTGCCAGCTCACCACTTCCCGGGGAAGGCACAGATACGCAGTATTTT. It is translated as CASSPLPGEGTDTQYF. The V gene is TRBV18, the J gene TRBJ2-3; D might be TRBD2 (5 bases). This CDR3 contains 16 residues. V was trimmed by 1 base and J by 1 base, leaving 12 bases between them. Per the germline V gene, CDR1 is KGHSH and CDR2 is LQKENI.

The gene calls are TRBV28 and TRBJ1-2, with 9 bases matching TRBD1. Germline V gene lookup returns CDR1 MDHEN and CDR2 SYDVKM. This CDR3 comprises 17 residues. Trimming cost V 3 bases and J 0 bases; bases outside gene matches: 8. CDR3 sequence: CASSFSGTGITNYGYTF. CDR3 nucleotide sequence: TGTGCCAGCAGTTTTTCCGGGACAGGGATAACTAACTATGGCTACACCTTC.

Regarding this clonotype: At one boundary the junction diverges from the germline segment, which might be a read error. The chain has TRBV7-2 and TRBJ2-1, with D unresolved. This CDR3 has 11 residues. Germline V gene lookup returns CDR1 SGHTA and CDR2 FQGNSA. CDR3 DNA: TGTGCCAGCAGCAGCCTCGATGAGCAGCTCTTC. This codes for CASSSLDEQLF.

This clonotype has at least ten counts. V usage is TRBV18 and J usage is TRBJ1-3; 7 bases are shared with TRBD1. The ends lost 7 bases at V and 1 base at J; junction bases unmatched: 7. Per germline, CDR1 KGHSH and CDR2 LQKENI. CDR3 length: 15 residues. In nucleotides, the CDR3 is TGTGCCAGCTACGGGACAGCCGGATCTGGAAACACCATATATTTT. Protein: CASYGTAGSGNTIYF.

This clonotype has a count of ten or more. V gene TRBV7-2 combines with J gene TRBJ2-5; D is undetermined. V was clipped by 3 bases and J by 4 bases, with 12 bases between them. Per the germline V gene, CDR1 is SGHTA and CDR2 is FQGNSA. The CDR3 has 14 residues. The CDR3 sequence: CASSLMTKGETQYF. The CDR3 nucleotides are TGTGCCAGCAGCTTGATGACAAAAGGAGAGACCCAGTACTTC.

This clonotype was counted many times. This chain links TRBV20-1 with TRBJ2-1; 8 bases fit TRBD2. The CDR3 sequence is 15 residues long. Germline CDR1 DFQATT, CDR2 SNEGSKA (reference sequence). V was pared by 4 bases and J by 5 bases, with 10 bases of the junction left unmatched. The CDR3 DNA sequence: TGCAGTGCTACAAAGGGGAGCGGGAGTGACAATGAGCAGTTCTTC. Its translation is CSATKGSGSDNEQFF.

The V and J genes are TRBV6-1 and TRBJ1-2; maybe TRBD1 (5 bases). The germline V gene encodes CDR1 MNHNS and CDR2 SASEGT. V was clipped by 7 bases and J by 2 bases, with 14 bases between them. The CDR3 is 14 amino acids. In DNA, the CDR3 is TGTGCCAGCACCCTTAGGGGAGGGAACTATGGCTACACCTTC. Its protein product is CASTLRGGNYGYTF.

The rearrangement joins TRBV6-1 to TRBJ2-7; D might be TRBD1 (6 bases). This CDR3 is built from 15 residues. Germline V CDR1 and CDR2: MNHNS, SASEGT. V shed 5 bases and J shed 2 bases, with 16 bases lying between them. The CDR3 nucleotides are TGTGCCAGCAGTCCCCCGACAGGTACGACCTACGAGCAGTACTTC. Translating it yields CASSPPTGTTYEQYF.

This clonotype occurred once. The rearrangement joins TRBV20-1 to TRBJ2-3; 9 positions agree with TRBD2. Germline assignment: CDR1 DFQATT and CDR2 SNEGSKA (reference sequence). The CDR3 runs to 15 residues. The ends lost 0 bases at V and 4 bases at J; junction bases unmatched: 5. CDR3 in DNA: TGCAGTGCTAGAGATAGCGGGAGTACTGCAGATACGCAGTATTTT. Residues: CSARDSGSTADTQYF.

This clonotype has at least ten counts. V gene TRBV11-2 combines with J gene TRBJ2-1, with a weak D call TRBD2 (6 bases). The CDR3 covers 16 residues. Germline loops: CDR1 SGHAT, CDR2 FQNNGV. V lost 1 base, J lost 4 bases, and 14 bases lay in between. The CDR3 region is CASSLGQSGPYNEQFF. The CDR3 DNA reads as TGTGCCAGCAGCTTAGGGCAAAGCGGGCCGTACAATGAGCAGTTCTTC.

This clonotype was observed at least ten times. The V and J genes are TRBV12-3 or TRBV12-4 and TRBJ2-4; D unresolved. The CDR3 totals 14 residues. The V end was cut by 6 bases, the J end by 0 bases, with 9 bases between. The CDR3 spells CASRKSLAKNIQYF. The CDR3 DNA reads as TGTGCCAGCAGGAAGAGTTTAGCCAAAAACATTCAGTACTTC.

This clonotype was observed at least ten times. The J gene is TRBJ1-3, the V gene TRBV7-9; D unclear. CDR1 and CDR2 (germline): SEHNR, FQNEAQ (reference sequence). The CDR3 runs 15 residues. V was pared by 1 base and J by 3 bases, with 10 bases between. CDR3 residues: CASSLDRAGGNTIYF. CDR3 nucleotides: TGTGCCAGCAGCTTAGATCGGGCTGGTGGAAACACCATATATTTT.

This clonotype was detected many times. The rearrangement joins TRBV12-3 or TRBV12-4 to TRBJ2-7, with D perhaps TRBD1 or TRBD2 (5 bases each). CDR3 length: 14 residues. The V gene lost 4 bases and the J gene lost 4 bases, with 14 bases spanning the gap. The CDR3 spells CASSSRERGYEQYF. For the CDR3, the DNA is TGTGCCAGCAGTTCCAGGGAGCGCGGATACGAGCAGTACTTC.

The chain is built from TRBV24-1 and TRBJ2-3; possibly TRBD1 or TRBD2 for D (5 bases each). Germline V CDR1 and CDR2: KGHDR, SFDVKD. The CDR3 covers 14 residues. The V end was cut by 5 bases, the J end by 4 bases, with 12 bases between. CDR3 region: CATSGDQGPDTQYF. DNA for the CDR3: TGTGCCACCAGTGGGGACCAAGGGCCAGATACGCAGTATTTT.